The T cell receptor beta chain described here comes from a study of control samples from healthy donors and cancer patients. This CDR3 spans 15 amino acids. CDR1 and CDR2 (germline): SGDLS, YYNGEE. Trimming removed 0 bases at V and 5 bases at J, with 14 bases between. Assay used: immunoSEQ multiplex PCR; TCRdb lists only in-frame clones, some missing. The data show roughly 120,000 clones, over 90% seen once. The sequence came from a man younger than 45 in good health. Sequencing was carried out using blood. The genes are TRBV9 and TRBJ1-1, with a weak D call TRBD1 (5 bases). This CDR3 is CASSVAGGKGTEAFF. CDR3 in DNA: TGTGCCAGCAGCGTAGCTGGGGGGAAAGGGACTGAAGCTTTCTTT.